This paragraph covers one T cell receptor (beta chain) sequence. Its antigen is currently unknown. This table comes from immunoSEQ multiplex PCR, and its TCRdb copy is limited to in-frame clones, with some not included. This repertoire shows more than 1,200,000 clones, approximately 98.5% found once; its top ten account for roughly 0.36%. This sample stems from a study of shared clonotypes between healthy human individuals. Across the study: Contributing individuals were two females and a few males aged 18 to 49.

Study-wide points: Among the subsets, naive ones generally showed larger estimated richness than memory ones.

Germline assignment: CDR1 SGHRS and CDR2 YFSETQ. Trimming took 2 bases from V and 12 from J, leaving 15 bases between them. The CDR3 contains 12 residues. J is TRBJ2-7 and V is TRBV5-1; no clear D gene. The TCR comes from a man aged 25-45 years in good health. Sequencing was done on a sample of naive CD4+ T cells sorted from blood. The sample's subset: CD45RA+ positively selected. The CDR3 loop is CASSFDTMGWYF. The CDR3 nucleotides read TGCGCCAGCAGCTTCGACACCATGGGATGGTACTTC.